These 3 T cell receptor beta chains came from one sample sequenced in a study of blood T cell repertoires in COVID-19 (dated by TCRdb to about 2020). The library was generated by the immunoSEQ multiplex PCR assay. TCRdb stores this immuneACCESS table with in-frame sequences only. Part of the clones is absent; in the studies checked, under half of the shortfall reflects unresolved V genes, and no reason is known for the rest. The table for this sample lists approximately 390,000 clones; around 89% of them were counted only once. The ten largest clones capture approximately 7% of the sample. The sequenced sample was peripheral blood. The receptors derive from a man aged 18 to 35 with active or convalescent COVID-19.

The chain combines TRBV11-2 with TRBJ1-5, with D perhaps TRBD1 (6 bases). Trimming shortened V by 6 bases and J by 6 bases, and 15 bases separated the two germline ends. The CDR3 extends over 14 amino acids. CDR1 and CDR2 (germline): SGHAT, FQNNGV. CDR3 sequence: CASREQGGFQPQHF. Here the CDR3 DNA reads TGTGCCAGCAGGGAACAGGGAGGGTTTCAGCCCCAGCATTTT.

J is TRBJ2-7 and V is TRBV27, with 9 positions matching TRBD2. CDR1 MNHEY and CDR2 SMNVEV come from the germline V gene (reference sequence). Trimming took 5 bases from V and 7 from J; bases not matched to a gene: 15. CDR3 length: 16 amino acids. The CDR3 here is CASSELRREGLGEQYF. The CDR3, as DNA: TGTGCCAGCAGTGAGCTACGGCGGGAGGGCCTCGGGGAGCAGTACTTC.

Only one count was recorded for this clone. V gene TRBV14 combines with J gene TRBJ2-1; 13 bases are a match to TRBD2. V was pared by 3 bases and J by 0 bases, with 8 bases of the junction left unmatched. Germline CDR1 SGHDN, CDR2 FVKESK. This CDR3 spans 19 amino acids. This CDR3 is CASSQTSGGIRDSYNEQFF. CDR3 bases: TGTGCCAGCAGCCAGACTAGCGGGGGGATCCGCGACTCCTACAATGAGCAGTTCTTC.